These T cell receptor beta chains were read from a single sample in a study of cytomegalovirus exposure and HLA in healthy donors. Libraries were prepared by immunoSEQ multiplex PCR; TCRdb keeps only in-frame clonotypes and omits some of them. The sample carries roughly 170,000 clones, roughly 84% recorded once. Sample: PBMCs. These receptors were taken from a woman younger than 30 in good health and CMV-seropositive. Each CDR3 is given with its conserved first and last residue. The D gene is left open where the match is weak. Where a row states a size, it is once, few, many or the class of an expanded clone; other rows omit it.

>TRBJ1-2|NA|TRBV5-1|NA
CASSGDGSGYTF
TGCGCCAGCAGCGGGGATGGGAGTGGCTACACCTTC
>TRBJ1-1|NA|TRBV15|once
CATSSRPWEGSPFF
TGTGCCACCAGCAGTCGTCCTTGGGAGGGATCTCCTTTCTTT
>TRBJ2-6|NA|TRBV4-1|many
CASSQAGAAGANVLTF
TGCGCCAGCAGCCAAGCAGGGGCGGCTGGGGCCAACGTCCTGACTTTC
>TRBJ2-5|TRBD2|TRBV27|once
CASSSGGWETQYF
TGTGCCAGCAGTTCGGGGGGTTGGGAGACCCAGTACTTC
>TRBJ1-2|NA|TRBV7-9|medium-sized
CASSIQQGTDGYTF
TGTGCCAGCAGCATCCAACAGGGAACGGATGGCTACACCTTC
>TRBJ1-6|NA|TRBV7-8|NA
CASSLGAGTKSPLHF
TGTGCCAGCAGCTTAGGAGCAGGGACTAAGTCACCCCTCCACTTT
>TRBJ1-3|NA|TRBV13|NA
CASSPPGKANTIYF
TGTGCCAGCAGCCCGCCGGGGAAAGCGAACACCATATATTTT
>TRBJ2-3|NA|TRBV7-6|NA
CASSLGRRGTDTQYF
TGTGCCAGCAGCCTGGGGAGGAGAGGCACAGATACGCAGTATTTT
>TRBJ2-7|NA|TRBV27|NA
CASSLFLGSSYEQYF
TGTGCCAGCAGTTTATTTCTGGGGAGCTCCTACGAGCAGTACTTC
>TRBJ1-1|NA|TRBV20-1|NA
CGASDSKAFF
TGCGGGGCGTCGGACAGCAAAGCTTTCTTT
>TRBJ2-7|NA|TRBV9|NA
CASSVGLNGEQYF
TGTGCCAGCAGCGTAGGACTGAACGGCGAGCAGTACTTC
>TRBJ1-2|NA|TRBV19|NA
CASSRAGSGYTF
TGTGCCAGTAGTAGGGCCGGCTCTGGCTACACCTTC
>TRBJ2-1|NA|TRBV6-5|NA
CASSDYLSSYNEQFF
TGTGCCAGCAGCGACTATCTCAGCTCCTACAATGAGCAGTTCTTC
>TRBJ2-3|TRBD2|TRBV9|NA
CASSGGGSTDTQYF
TGTGCCAGCAGCGGCGGGGGAAGCACAGATACGCAGTATTTT
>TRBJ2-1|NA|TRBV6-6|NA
CASSYGGHLPGEQFF
TGTGCCAGCAGTTATGGCGGGCATTTGCCGGGTGAGCAGTTCTTC
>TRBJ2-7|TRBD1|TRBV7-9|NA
CASSPEGQGHTYEQYF
TGTGCCAGCAGCCCTGAGGGACAGGGGCACACCTACGAGCAGTACTTC
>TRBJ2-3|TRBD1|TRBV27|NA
CASSLGTGGLDTQYF
TGTGCCAGCAGCCTCGGGACAGGGGGCTTAGATACGCAGTATTTT
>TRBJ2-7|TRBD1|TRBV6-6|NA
CASSQGQGGRGQYF
TGTGCCAGCAGTCAGGGACAGGGGGGGCGCGGGCAGTACTTC
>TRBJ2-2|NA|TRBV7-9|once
CASSSPGDTGELFF
TGTGCCAGCAGCTCTCCAGGGGACACCGGGGAGCTGTTTTTT
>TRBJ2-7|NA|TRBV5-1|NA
CASSLGTGEQYF
TGCGCCAGCAGCTTGGGGACGGGGGAGCAGTACTTC
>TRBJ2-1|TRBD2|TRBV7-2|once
CASSLTGGVGGEQFF
TGTGCCAGCAGCTTAACGGGAGGGGTTGGTGGGGAGCAGTTCTTC
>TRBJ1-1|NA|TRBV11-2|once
CASSSDRSSMNTEAFF
TGTGCCAGCAGCTCCGACAGGAGCTCCATGAACACTGAAGCTTTCTTT
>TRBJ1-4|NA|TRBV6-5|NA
CASSYRSTTNEKLFF
TGTGCCAGCAGTTACCGGTCCACAACTAATGAAAAACTGTTTTTT
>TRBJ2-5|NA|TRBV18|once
CASSPQSGGETQYF
TGTGCCAGCTCACCACAATCAGGGGGGGAGACCCAGTACTTC
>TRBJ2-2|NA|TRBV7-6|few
CASSLVTGELFF
TGTGCCAGCAGCTTAGTAACCGGGGAGCTGTTTTTT